These T cell receptor beta chains were read from a single sample in a study of blood T cells in healthy people across ages. Each CDR3 protein is one row after TCRdb ran MiXCR on the 5' RACE reads. The table includes under 2,000,000 distinct CDR3 sequences, around half detected once. Sequenced input: blood. These receptors originate from a woman in her forties in good health. Both conserved end residues are part of each CDR3. Each record gives: J gene, clone size, D gene, V gene, CDR3 protein, CDR3 DNA. A D gene is named only where the DNA matches it firmly. Clone size is shown for a subset of rows, as once, few, many or a class of expanded clone.

j_gene: TRBJ2-5; abundance: .; d_gene: .; v_gene: TRBV14; CDR3aa: CASSSPAGREQYF; CDR3nt: TGTGCCAGCAGCTCACCTGCGGGGAGAGAGCAGTACTTC
j_gene: TRBJ2-7; abundance: .; d_gene: TRBD1; v_gene: TRBV7-2; CDR3aa: CASSFRNRGLGHEQYF; CDR3nt: TGTGCCAGCAGCTTCCGGAACAGGGGTCTCGGGCACGAGCAGTACTTC
j_gene: TRBJ2-7; abundance: .; d_gene: TRBD1; v_gene: TRBV6-6; CDR3aa: CASSLPGGTGRTYEQYF; CDR3nt: TGTGCCAGCAGTCTCCCTGGGGGGACAGGGCGGACCTATGAGCAGTACTTC
j_gene: TRBJ1-2; abundance: .; d_gene: .; v_gene: TRBV18; CDR3aa: CASSKAPGHEKEDGYTF; CDR3nt: TGTGCCAGCTCAAAGGCCCCGGGACACGAAAAAGAGGATGGCTACACCTTC
j_gene: TRBJ2-2; abundance: once; d_gene: .; v_gene: TRBV6-4; CDR3aa: CASSRQASNTGELFF; CDR3nt: TGTGCCAGCAGCCGACAGGCCTCGAACACCGGGGAGCTGTTTTTT
j_gene: TRBJ2-1; abundance: .; d_gene: .; v_gene: TRBV5-6; CDR3aa: CASRPELYNEQFF; CDR3nt: TGTGCCAGCAGGCCAGAGCTATACAATGAGCAGTTCTTC
j_gene: TRBJ1-1; abundance: .; d_gene: TRBD1; v_gene: TRBV12-3/TRBV12-4; CDR3aa: CASSRQGATEAFF; CDR3nt: TGTGCCAGCAGTCGACAGGGGGCAACTGAAGCTTTCTTT
j_gene: TRBJ2-7; abundance: .; d_gene: TRBD1; v_gene: TRBV28; CDR3aa: CASRHHLQTGTGVMGQYF; CDR3nt: TGTGCCAGCAGGCATCACCTTCAAACCGGGACAGGGGTTATGGGGCAGTACTTC
j_gene: TRBJ2-1; abundance: few; d_gene: .; v_gene: TRBV7-2; CDR3aa: CASSLSPNRANEQFF; CDR3nt: TGTGCCAGCAGCTTATCCCCCAACAGGGCGAATGAGCAGTTCTTC
j_gene: TRBJ2-3; abundance: .; d_gene: .; v_gene: TRBV6-5; CDR3aa: CASSYTRTGRDTQYF; CDR3nt: TGTGCCAGCAGTTACACCAGGACGGGGAGGGATACGCAGTATTTT
j_gene: TRBJ2-1; abundance: few; d_gene: .; v_gene: TRBV7-9; CDR3aa: CASSLLSGPYNEQFF; CDR3nt: TGTGCCAGCAGCTTATTATCAGGACCCTACAATGAGCAGTTCTTC
j_gene: TRBJ2-7; abundance: once; d_gene: .; v_gene: TRBV10-1; CDR3aa: CASSGGLISSEQYF; CDR3nt: TGCGCCAGCAGTGGAGGCCTCATTAGCAGCGAGCAGTACTTC
j_gene: TRBJ2-3; abundance: .; d_gene: .; v_gene: TRBV18; CDR3aa: CASSPSHLKGTDTQYF; CDR3nt: TGTGCCAGCTCACCATCTCACCTAAAGGGGACAGATACGCAGTATTTT
j_gene: TRBJ2-1; abundance: .; d_gene: .; v_gene: TRBV13; CDR3aa: CASSAGTSKQFF; CDR3nt: TGTGCCAGCAGCGCCGGGACGAGCAAGCAGTTCTTC
j_gene: TRBJ1-1; abundance: few; d_gene: TRBD1; v_gene: TRBV20-1; CDR3aa: CSARRGGGTEAFF; CDR3nt: TGCAGTGCTAGAAGAGGGGGCGGCACTGAAGCTTTCTTT
j_gene: TRBJ2-7; abundance: .; d_gene: .; v_gene: TRBV20-1; CDR3aa: CSASPGPAYEQYF; CDR3nt: TGCAGTGCTAGCCCCGGGCCGGCGTACGAGCAGTACTTC
j_gene: TRBJ2-6; abundance: .; d_gene: TRBD1; v_gene: TRBV4-1; CDR3aa: CASSQGDRALDVLTF; CDR3nt: TGCGCCAGCAGCCAAGGGGACAGGGCCTTGGACGTCCTGACTTTC
j_gene: TRBJ2-1; abundance: .; d_gene: .; v_gene: TRBV27; CDR3aa: CASSDATRDEQFF; CDR3nt: TGTGCCAGCAGTGATGCTACGCGCGATGAGCAGTTCTTC
j_gene: TRBJ1-2; abundance: .; d_gene: .; v_gene: TRBV20-1; CDR3aa: CSARGGWDYGYTF; CDR3nt: TGCAGTGCTAGAGGAGGGTGGGACTATGGCTACACCTTC
j_gene: TRBJ1-1; abundance: .; d_gene: .; v_gene: TRBV6-6; CDR3aa: CASSYSGGAAFF; CDR3nt: TGTGCCAGCAGTTACAGCGGAGGGGCGGCTTTCTTT
j_gene: TRBJ2-5; abundance: .; d_gene: TRBD1; v_gene: TRBV15; CDR3aa: CATSREGQGEQYF; CDR3nt: TGTGCCACCAGCAGAGAAGGACAGGGTGAGCAGTACTTC
j_gene: TRBJ2-7; abundance: few; d_gene: TRBD1; v_gene: TRBV20-1; CDR3aa: CSAQGTGGPSYEQYF; CDR3nt: TGCAGTGCCCAAGGGACAGGGGGTCCCTCCTACGAGCAGTACTTC
j_gene: TRBJ2-1; abundance: few; d_gene: .; v_gene: TRBV9; CDR3aa: CASRGPENPYNEQFF; CDR3nt: TGTGCCAGCCGGGGCCCCGAGAATCCCTACAATGAGCAGTTCTTC
j_gene: TRBJ2-7; abundance: few; d_gene: .; v_gene: TRBV27; CDR3aa: CASSLSTGATYEQYF; CDR3nt: TGTGCCAGCAGTTTATCGACGGGGGCAACCTACGAGCAGTACTTC
j_gene: TRBJ2-4; abundance: .; d_gene: .; v_gene: TRBV24-1; CDR3aa: CATSPSSENIQYF; CDR3nt: TGTGCCACCAGCCCCTCGTCGGAAAACATTCAGTACTTC
j_gene: TRBJ1-6; abundance: once; d_gene: TRBD1; v_gene: TRBV2; CDR3aa: CASSVGQGRSPLHF; CDR3nt: TGTGCCAGCAGCGTTGGACAGGGGCGGTCACCCCTCCACTTT
j_gene: TRBJ1-5; abundance: once; d_gene: .; v_gene: TRBV4-1; CDR3aa: CASSQDPLWQGNQPQHF; CDR3nt: TGCGCCAGCAGCCAAGATCCCCTGTGGCAGGGCAATCAGCCCCAGCATTTT
j_gene: TRBJ1-5; abundance: few; d_gene: TRBD1; v_gene: TRBV7-2; CDR3aa: CASSRAGQGLMSYQPQHF; CDR3nt: TGTGCCAGCAGCCGGGCGGGACAGGGTTTAATGTCTTATCAGCCCCAGCATTTT
j_gene: TRBJ2-3; abundance: few; d_gene: TRBD2; v_gene: TRBV6-5; CDR3aa: CASRRGLAIDTQYF; CDR3nt: TGTGCCAGCAGGAGGGGACTAGCAATAGATACGCAGTATTTT
j_gene: TRBJ2-1; abundance: few; d_gene: TRBD1; v_gene: TRBV4-2; CDR3aa: CASSYLGQGVNEQFF; CDR3nt: TGTGCCAGCAGCTACCTTGGCCAGGGGGTCAATGAGCAGTTCTTC
j_gene: TRBJ2-3; abundance: .; d_gene: .; v_gene: TRBV3-1; CDR3aa: CASSPGLARGTDTQYF; CDR3nt: TGTGCCAGCAGCCCGGGCCTAGCCAGGGGCACAGATACGCAGTATTTT
j_gene: TRBJ2-7; abundance: few; d_gene: TRBD2; v_gene: TRBV10-2; CDR3aa: CASSPTSGGAVEQYF; CDR3nt: TGCGCCAGCAGTCCCACTAGCGGGGGGGCCGTCGAGCAGTACTTC
j_gene: TRBJ2-7; abundance: few; d_gene: TRBD2; v_gene: TRBV10-2; CDR3aa: CASSDSAITSGGPHKGEQYF; CDR3nt: TGCGCCAGCAGTGACTCGGCGATTACTAGCGGGGGGCCCCATAAGGGCGAGCAGTACTTC
j_gene: TRBJ2-1; abundance: once; d_gene: TRBD1; v_gene: TRBV6-5; CDR3aa: CASSFTSGTAFYNEQFF; CDR3nt: TGTGCCAGCAGTTTCACCTCCGGGACAGCATTCTACAATGAGCAGTTCTTC
j_gene: TRBJ1-4; abundance: once; d_gene: .; v_gene: TRBV20-1; CDR3aa: CSARSKRASNEKLFF; CDR3nt: TGCAGTGCTAGATCGAAACGGGCCTCTAATGAAAAACTGTTTTTT
j_gene: TRBJ2-1; abundance: .; d_gene: TRBD2; v_gene: TRBV6-6; CDR3aa: CASSYALAGGPYNEQFF; CDR3nt: TGTGCCAGCAGTTACGCACTAGCGGGGGGGCCGTACAATGAGCAGTTCTTC
j_gene: TRBJ2-5; abundance: .; d_gene: .; v_gene: TRBV4-2; CDR3aa: CASSQDTEGYEQYF; CDR3nt: TGTGCCAGCAGCCAAGACACAGAGGGCTATGAGCAGTACTTC
j_gene: TRBJ1-4; abundance: once; d_gene: .; v_gene: TRBV11-2; CDR3aa: CASSLQYEKLFF; CDR3nt: TGTGCCAGCAGCTTACAGTATGAAAAACTGTTTTTT
j_gene: TRBJ2-1; abundance: .; d_gene: TRBD1; v_gene: TRBV4-1; CDR3aa: CASSHDRDNEQFF; CDR3nt: TGCGCCAGCAGCCATGACAGGGACAATGAGCAGTTCTTC
j_gene: TRBJ2-1; abundance: few; d_gene: TRBD2; v_gene: TRBV6-2/TRBV6-3; CDR3aa: CASSSFPSGGGEQFF; CDR3nt: TGTGCCAGCAGTTCCTTCCCCAGCGGGGGGGGTGAGCAGTTCTTC
j_gene: TRBJ1-4; abundance: .; d_gene: .; v_gene: TRBV20-1; CDR3aa: CSARGVLNEKLFF; CDR3nt: TGCAGTGCTAGAGGAGTCCTTAATGAAAAACTGTTTTTT
j_gene: TRBJ2-6; abundance: once; d_gene: .; v_gene: TRBV10-2; CDR3aa: CVTLTASEKGAILYSGANVLTF; CDR3nt: TGCGTCACCCTGACAGCCTCGGAGAAGGGAGCTATTCTTTACTCTGGGGCCAACGTCCTGACTTTC
j_gene: TRBJ2-4; abundance: few; d_gene: TRBD1; v_gene: TRBV27; CDR3aa: CASSSRQGASKNIQYF; CDR3nt: TGTGCCAGCAGTTCCAGACAGGGGGCATCCAAAAACATTCAGTACTTC
j_gene: TRBJ2-7; abundance: .; d_gene: TRBD2; v_gene: TRBV27; CDR3aa: CATQTSGNHIGIYEQYF; CDR3nt: TGTGCCACCCAGACTAGCGGGAACCACATCGGGATTTACGAGCAGTACTTC
j_gene: TRBJ1-4; abundance: .; d_gene: TRBD1; v_gene: TRBV7-9; CDR3aa: CASSLTGPNEKLFF; CDR3nt: TGTGCCAGCAGCTTGACAGGGCCTAATGAAAAACTGTTTTTT
j_gene: TRBJ1-4; abundance: .; d_gene: .; v_gene: TRBV27; CDR3aa: CASSFSTAAEKLFF; CDR3nt: TGTGCCAGCAGTTTTTCGACGGCCGCTGAAAAACTGTTTTTT
j_gene: TRBJ2-1; abundance: few; d_gene: .; v_gene: TRBV10-1; CDR3aa: CASSESGGLGNEQFF; CDR3nt: TGCGCCAGCAGTGAGTCCGGAGGTCTGGGCAATGAGCAGTTCTTC
j_gene: TRBJ2-5; abundance: few; d_gene: TRBD2; v_gene: TRBV3-1; CDR3aa: CASSTRTSGTRIQETQYF; CDR3nt: TGTGCCAGCAGCACTAGGACTAGCGGCACAAGGATTCAAGAGACCCAGTACTTC